This paragraph covers one T cell receptor beta chain sequence. The CDR3 loop spans 14 amino acids. From germline, CDR1 is SEHNR and CDR2 FQNEAQ (reference sequence). The junction had 7 bases not matched to a gene; V was cut back by 4 bases and J by 5 bases. This table comes from immunoSEQ multiplex PCR, and its TCRdb copy is limited to in-frame clones, with some not included. The repertoire holds roughly 100,000 clones, approximately 90% seen once, with 13% to 15% in the top ten. These data belong to a study of identifying expanded T cells in peripheral blood. Sequenced material: blood. This TCR came from a person aged 18 to 75 in good health. V gene TRBV7-9 combines with J gene TRBJ2-5, with TRBD1 matching over 7 bases. The CDR3 coding sequence is TGTGCCAGCAGCTACCCGACCAGGGGGGAGACCCAGTACTTC. It translates to CASSYPTRGETQYF.